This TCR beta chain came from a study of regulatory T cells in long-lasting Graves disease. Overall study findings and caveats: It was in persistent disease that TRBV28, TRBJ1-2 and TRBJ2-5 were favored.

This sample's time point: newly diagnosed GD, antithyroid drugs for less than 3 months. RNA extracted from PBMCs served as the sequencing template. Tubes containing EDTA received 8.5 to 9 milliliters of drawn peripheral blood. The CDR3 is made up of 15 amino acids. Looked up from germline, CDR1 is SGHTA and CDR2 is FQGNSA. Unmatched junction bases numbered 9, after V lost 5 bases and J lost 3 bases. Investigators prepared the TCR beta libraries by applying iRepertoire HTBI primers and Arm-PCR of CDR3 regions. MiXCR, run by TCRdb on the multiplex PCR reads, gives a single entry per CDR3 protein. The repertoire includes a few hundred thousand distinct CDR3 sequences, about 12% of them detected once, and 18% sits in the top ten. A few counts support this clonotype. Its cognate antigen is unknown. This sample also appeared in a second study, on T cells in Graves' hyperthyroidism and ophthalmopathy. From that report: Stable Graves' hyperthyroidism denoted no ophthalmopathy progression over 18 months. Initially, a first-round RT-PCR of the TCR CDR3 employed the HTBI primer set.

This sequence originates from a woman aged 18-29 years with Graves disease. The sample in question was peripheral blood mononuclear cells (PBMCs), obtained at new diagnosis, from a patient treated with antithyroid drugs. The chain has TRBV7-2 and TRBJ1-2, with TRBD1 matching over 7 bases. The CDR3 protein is CASSLRQGTDYGYTF. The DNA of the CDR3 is TGTGCCAGCAGCCTCCGACAGGGAACGGACTATGGCTACACCTTC.